This entry lists 18 T cell receptor beta chains sequenced from one sample in a study of cytomegalovirus exposure and HLA in healthy donors. Sequenced by immunoSEQ multiplex PCR; TCRdb stores in-frame clones only, minus some. The sample holds about 130,000 clones, about nine tenths seen once. The sequenced sample consisted of PBMCs. These receptors all stem from a woman under 30 in good health and CMV-seronegative.

V and J are TRBV10-3 and TRBJ2-3; TRBD1 aligns across 11 bases. This CDR3 region has 14 residues. Germline assignment: CDR1 ENHRY and CDR2 SYGVKD. Trimming took 6 bases from V and 5 from J; bases not matched to a gene: 4. CDR3 in DNA: TGTGCCATCAGGAAGGGACAGGGGGTAGATACGCAGTATTTT. It specifies CAIRKGQGVDTQYF.

This chain links TRBV7-6 with TRBJ1-2, with no clear D. The length of the CDR3 is 17 residues. Germline V gives CDR1 SGHVS, CDR2 FNYEAQ. Trimming stripped 4 bases from V and 4 bases from J, with 22 bases between. CDR3 region: CASSSYGGSNRFYGYTF. As DNA, the CDR3 is TGTGCCAGCAGCTCCTATGGAGGGAGTAATCGATTCTATGGCTACACCTTC.

V is TRBV23-1 and J is TRBJ2-7; D is perhaps TRBD1 (5 bases). TRBV23-1 is labeled an ORF, and its function is uncertain. Trimming stripped 3 bases from V and 7 bases from J, with 16 bases between. This CDR3 has 14 amino acids. DNA for the CDR3: TGCGCCAGCAGTCAGGAACAGGTTCGTTTTGAGCAGTACTTC. Its translation: CASSQEQVRFEQYF.

The V call is TRBV29-1, the J call TRBJ2-3; TRBD2 aligns across 9 bases. This CDR3 region has 13 residues. After removal of 7 bases from V and 3 bases from J, the junction contained 5 bases not matched to a gene. Germline lookup yields CDR1 SQVTM and CDR2 ANQGSEA. The CDR3 is CSAHSGRTDTQYF. As DNA, the CDR3 is TGCAGCGCCCACAGCGGGAGGACAGATACGCAGTATTTT.

The rearrangement uses TRBV5-4 and TRBJ2-7; 13 bases are a match to TRBD2. J gave up 3 bases and V 3 bases, and 6 bases lay outside the gene matches. The CDR3 length is 16 residues. Germline lookup yields CDR1 SGHNT and CDR2 YYREEE (reference sequence). For the CDR3, the DNA is TGTGCCAGCAGCTCTGGACTAGCGGGAGTTCGCTACGAGCAGTACTTC. Its protein is CASSSGLAGVRYEQYF.

The genes are TRBV28 and TRBJ1-2; TRBD1 matches at 9 bases. The CDR3 runs to 14 residues. The germline CDR1 and CDR2 sequences are MDHEN and SYDVKM. V lost 5 bases and J lost 6; bases outside the gene matches: 7. CDR3: CASSPTGGVDGYTF. The CDR3 DNA reads as TGTGCCAGCAGTCCCACAGGGGGCGTAGATGGCTACACCTTC.

The gene calls are TRBV5-1 and TRBJ2-7, with D unclear. This CDR3 region has 14 residues. V lost 3 bases and J 0 bases, leaving 10 bases between the germline ends. The germline gives CDR1 SGHRS, CDR2 YFSETQ. As DNA, the CDR3 is TGCGCCAGCAGCTCCCCTCCGCGCTCCTACGAGCAGTACTTC. Protein product: CASSSPPRSYEQYF.

The chain is built from TRBV11-2 and TRBJ2-3, with TRBD1 matching over 7 bases. V dropped 5 bases and J dropped 6; count of bases not matched to a gene: 11. CDR3 length: 15 amino acids. Germline lookup yields CDR1 SGHAT and CDR2 FQNNGV. In DNA form, the CDR3 reads TGTGCCAGCAGCCCATACAGGGGTTTGGAGGATACGCAGTATTTT. This encodes CASSPYRGLEDTQYF.

Only a few counts were recorded for this clone. The chain carries TRBV11-2 and TRBJ2-2; D is possibly TRBD2 (6 bases). Per germline, CDR1 SGHAT and CDR2 FQNNGV. The V end was cut by 3 bases, the J end by 5 bases, with 13 bases between. The CDR3 sequence is 15 residues long. The CDR3 sequence: CASSFGSGSTGELFF. The DNA for the CDR3 is TGTGCCAGCAGCTTTGGTAGCGGAAGTACCGGGGAGCTGTTTTTT.

This clone has just one count. This rearrangement joins TRBV4-1 to TRBJ2-1; TRBD1 agrees at 7 bases. CDR3 length: 17 residues. CDR1 is MGHRA and CDR2 is YSYEKL in the germline V gene. After removal of 4 bases from V and 4 bases from J, the junction contained 13 bases not matched to a gene. The CDR3 here is CASSLPLGDRRYNEQFF. The CDR3 DNA sequence: TGCGCCAGCAGCCTCCCCCTAGGGGACAGAAGATACAATGAGCAGTTCTTC.

This chain's CDR3 is CASGLSRLHGSGRVNEQFF. The CDR3 nucleotides read TGTGCTAGTGGTTTGTCCCGCCTGCATGGGAGCGGGAGGGTGAATGAGCAGTTCTTC. The gene calls are TRBV12-5 and TRBJ2-1; 10 bases line up with TRBD2. V gave up 2 bases and J gave up 7 bases; unmatched junction bases: 17. Germline V gene data show CDR1 as LGHNT and CDR2 as FRNRAP. CDR3 length: 19 residues.

The V gene is TRBV5-1, the J gene TRBJ2-1; 7 positions match TRBD1. Germline V gene lookup returns CDR1 SGHRS and CDR2 YFSETQ. V trimming: 0 bases; J trimming: 2 bases; junction bases outside the gene matches: 2. This CDR3 spans 15 amino acids. The DNA for the CDR3 is TGCGCCAGCAGCTTGGTTGACAGGGCCTACAATGAGCAGTTCTTC. As protein: CASSLVDRAYNEQFF.

This clone was observed a single time. The gene calls are TRBV5-6 and TRBJ2-5; TRBD2 agrees at 7 bases. V shed 0 bases and J 9 bases; nucleotides not matched to a gene: 5. Germline-derived CDR1 and CDR2 are SGHDT and YYEEEE. CDR3 size: 13 residues. CDR3 loop: CASSLDVGRPQYF. The CDR3 nucleotides read TGTGCCAGCAGCTTGGATGTCGGGAGGCCCCAGTACTTC.

The chain links TRBV28 to TRBJ1-4; unclear D gene. V lost 8 bases to trimming and J lost 7 bases, with 14 bases between them. CDR1 and CDR2 from the germline V gene are MDHEN and SYDVKM. This CDR3 contains 13 residues. CDR3 sequence (DNA): TGTGCCAGCCGATTTGCGGTTGTTGAAAAACTGTTTTTT. It translates to CASRFAVVEKLFF.

The V gene is TRBV18, the J gene TRBJ2-3; 9 bases map to TRBD2. This CDR3 spans 15 amino acids. The germline CDR1 and CDR2 sequences are KGHSH and LQKENI. J lost 1 base, V lost 8 bases, and 7 bases had no gene match. CDR3 amino acids: CASTLAGEGTDTQYF. CDR3 in DNA: TGTGCCAGCACGTTAGCGGGAGAGGGCACAGATACGCAGTATTTT.

The rearrangement uses TRBV19 and TRBJ2-1; the match to TRBD2 covers 7 bases. Germline V lookup: CDR1 LNHDA, CDR2 SQIVND (reference sequence). Unmatched junction bases numbered 11, after V lost 8 bases and J lost 7 bases. The CDR3 contains 14 residues. CDR3 sequence (DNA): TGTGCCAGTTCCCCGGGACTGGGGGGGAATGAGCAGTTCTTC. Its protein is CASSPGLGGNEQFF.

The chain combines TRBV2 with TRBJ2-5; 12 bases agree with TRBD2. Germline CDR1 SNHLY, CDR2 FYNNEI. There are 15 residues in the CDR3. V shed 3 bases and J 2 bases; nucleotides not matched to a gene: 1. The CDR3: CASSEGTSGQETQYF. The DNA of the CDR3 is TGTGCCAGCAGTGAGGGGACTAGCGGGCAAGAGACCCAGTACTTC.

CDR3 sequence reads: CASSPERRSYEQYF. CDR3 coding DNA: TGTGCCAGCAGCCCAGAACGGAGGTCCTACGAGCAGTACTTC. The chain carries TRBV7-8 and TRBJ2-7, with a weak D call TRBD2 (5 bases). V lost 5 bases and J lost 1, with 12 bases in between. The CDR3 has 14 residues. Germline CDR1 and CDR2: SGHVS and FQNEAQ.